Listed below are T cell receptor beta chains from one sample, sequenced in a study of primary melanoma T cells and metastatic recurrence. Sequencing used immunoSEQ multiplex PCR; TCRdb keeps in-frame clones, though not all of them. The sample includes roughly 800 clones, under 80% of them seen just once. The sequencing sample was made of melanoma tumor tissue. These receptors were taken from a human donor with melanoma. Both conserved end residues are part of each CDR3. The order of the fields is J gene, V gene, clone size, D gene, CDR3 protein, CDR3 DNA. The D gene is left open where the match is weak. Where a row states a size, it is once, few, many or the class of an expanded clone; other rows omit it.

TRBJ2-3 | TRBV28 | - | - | CASSRRVRVTDTQYF | TGTGCCAGCAGCCGAAGAGTCAGGGTGACAGATACGCAGTATTTT
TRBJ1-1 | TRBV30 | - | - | CAWMGSRYTEAFF | TGTGCCTGGATGGGCAGCCGATACACTGAAGCTTTCTTT
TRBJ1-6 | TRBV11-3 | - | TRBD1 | CASSSDRILSPLHF | TGTGCCAGCAGCTCGGACAGGATACTCTCACCCCTCCACTTT
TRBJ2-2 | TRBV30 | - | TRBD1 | CAWSSEDRVTGELFF | TGTGCCTGGAGTTCGGAGGACAGGGTAACCGGGGAGCTGTTTTTT
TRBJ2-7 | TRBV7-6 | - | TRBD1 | CASSHDRVTYEQYF | TGTGCCAGCAGTCATGACAGGGTTACCTACGAGCAGTACTTC
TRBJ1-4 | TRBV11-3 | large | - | CASSLGAGPTNEKLFF | TGTGCCAGCAGCTTAGGGGCGGGGCCCACTAATGAAAAACTGTTTTTT
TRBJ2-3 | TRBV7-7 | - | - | CASSLGASSTDTQYF | TGTGCTAGCAGCTTAGGAGCGTCTAGCACAGATACGCAGTATTTT
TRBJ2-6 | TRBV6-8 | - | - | CASNPGLGANVLTF | TGTGCCAGCAACCCTGGTCTGGGGGCCAACGTCCTGACTTTC
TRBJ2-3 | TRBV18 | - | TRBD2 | CASSPAVAGGQDTQYF | TGTGCCAGCTCACCAGCCGTAGCGGGGGGGCAAGATACGCAGTATTTT
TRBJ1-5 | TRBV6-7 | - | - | CASSYSQGKPSNQLQHF | TGTGCCAGCAGTTACTCGCAGGGGAAGCCTAGCAATCAGCTCCAGCATTTT
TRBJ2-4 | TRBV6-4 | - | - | CASSLKSDRSKNIQYF | TGTGCCAGCAGTTTAAAATCCGACAGGTCCAAAAACATTCAGTACTTC
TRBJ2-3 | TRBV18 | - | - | CASSPGNTDTQYF | TGTGCCAGCTCACCAGGGAACACAGATACGCAGTATTTT
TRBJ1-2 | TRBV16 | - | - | CASSQSLTKNYGYTF | TGTGCCAGCAGCCAATCCCTGACAAAAAACTATGGCTACACCTTC
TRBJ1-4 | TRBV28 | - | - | CASIRPGATNEKLFF | TGTGCCAGCATCAGACCGGGAGCAACTAATGAAAAACTGTTTTTT
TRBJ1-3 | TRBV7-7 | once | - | CASSQDPRQGNTIYF | TGTGCCAGCAGCCAAGATCCGCGACAGGGAAACACCATATATTTT
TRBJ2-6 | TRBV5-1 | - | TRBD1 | CASRPTGGLNVLTF | TGCGCCAGCAGACCGACAGGGGGCTTAAATGTCCTGACTTTC
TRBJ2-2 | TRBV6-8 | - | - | CASTGGTGELFF | TGTGCCAGCACGGGTGGCACCGGGGAGCTGTTTTTT
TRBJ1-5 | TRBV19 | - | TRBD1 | CATNTGTANNQPQHF | TGTGCCACTAATACCGGGACAGCGAACAATCAGCCCCAGCATTTT
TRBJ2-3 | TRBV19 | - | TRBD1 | CASRGQGRSTDTQYF | TGTGCCAGCCGCGGACAGGGCAGGAGCACAGATACGCAGTATTTT
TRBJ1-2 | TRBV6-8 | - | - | CASSFSGSGYGYTF | TGTGCCAGCAGTTTCTCCGGGAGTGGCTATGGCTACACCTTC
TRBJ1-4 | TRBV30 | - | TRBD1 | CAWSKGAINEKLFF | TGTGCCTGGAGCAAGGGGGCCATTAATGAAAAACTGTTTTTT
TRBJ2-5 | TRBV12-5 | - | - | CASGIPLPAQETQYF | TGTGCTAGTGGTATCCCCCTCCCGGCACAAGAGACCCAGTACTTC
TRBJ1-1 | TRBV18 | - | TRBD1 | CASSPPGGYTEAFF | TGTGCCAGCTCACCACCAGGGGGCTACACTGAAGCTTTCTTT
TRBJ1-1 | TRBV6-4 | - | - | CASRALIHTEAFF | TGTGCCAGCAGGGCACTGATTCACACTGAAGCTTTCTTT
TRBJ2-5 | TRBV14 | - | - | CASSQDMDRQETQYF | TGTGCCAGCAGCCAAGATATGGACCGTCAAGAGACCCAGTACTTC
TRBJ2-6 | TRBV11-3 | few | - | CASSLYSGANVLTF | TGTGCCAGCAGCTTGTATTCTGGGGCCAACGTCCTGACTTTC
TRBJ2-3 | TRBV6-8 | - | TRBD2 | CASSYSPRGVIWWGTDTQYF | TGTGCCAGCAGTTACTCTCCTCGGGGGGTGATATGGTGGGGCACAGATACGCAGTATTTT
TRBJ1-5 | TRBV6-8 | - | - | CASAQGSQPQHF | TGTGCCAGCGCACAGGGAAGTCAGCCCCAGCATTTT
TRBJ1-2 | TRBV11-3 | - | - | CASSFPAGVPYGYTF | TGTGCCAGCAGCTTTCCCGCCGGCGTTCCCTATGGCTACACCTTC
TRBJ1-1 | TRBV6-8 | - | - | CASSINFGEAREAFF | TGTGCCAGCAGTATTAACTTCGGGGAGGCGCGGGAAGCTTTCTTT
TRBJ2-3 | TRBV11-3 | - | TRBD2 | CASSPTAAGAPTQYF | TGTGCCAGCAGCCCGACGGCAGCGGGAGCCCCCACGCAGTATTTT
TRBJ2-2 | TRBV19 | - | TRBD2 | CASSIRGLAGGRGTGELFF | TGTGCCAGTAGTATTAGGGGACTAGCGGGGGGCCGTGGCACCGGGGAGCTGTTTTTT
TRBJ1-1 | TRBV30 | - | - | CAWSAQTPNTEAFF | TGTGCCTGGAGTGCCCAAACACCAAACACTGAAGCTTTCTTT